This T cell receptor beta chain was recorded in a study of PD-1 blockade in classical Hodgkin lymphoma. Time point noted: cycle 4 day 1 (C4D1), after 5 to 7 weeks of nivolumab. Exposure to brentuximab vedotin varied, and each patient had relapsed following autologous stem cell transplantation. J gave up 4 bases and V 6 bases, and 8 bases lay outside the gene matches. The CDR3 totals 15 residues. Germline CDR1 reads SNHLY; CDR2 reads FYNNEI. Sequencing used immunoSEQ multiplex PCR; TCRdb keeps in-frame clones, though not all of them. This table holds around 24,000 clones, roughly 86% found once. This specimen was peripheral blood mononuclear cells (PBMCs), taken before the fourth cycle of nivolumab. This sequence originates from a human donor with classical Hodgkin lymphoma. V usage is TRBV2 and J usage is TRBJ2-1; the match to TRBD1 covers 8 bases. The DNA of the CDR3 is TGTGCCAGCAGCCAGACAGGGGTGGGGTACAATGAGCAGTTCTTC. It yields the protein CASSQTGVGYNEQFF.